Listed below are T cell receptor beta chains from one sample, sequenced in a study of cytomegalovirus exposure and HLA in healthy donors. Sequenced by immunoSEQ multiplex PCR; TCRdb stores in-frame clones only, minus some. The sample includes 150,000 to 200,000 clones, over 70% of them seen just once. Specimen: PBMCs. Receptors originate from a woman between 25 and 40 years old in good health and CMV-seropositive. CDR3s include the opening cysteine and the closing phenylalanine or tryptophan. Fields, in order: clone size, D gene, V gene, J gene, CDR3 protein, CDR3 DNA. A D gene is named only where the DNA matches it firmly. Clone size is not always given. Where it is, it says once, few, many or a class for expanded clones.

>.|.|TRBV7-3|TRBJ1-2
CASSADTTNYGYTF
TGTGCCAGCAGCGCCGACACAACTAACTATGGCTACACCTTC
>.|TRBD1|TRBV13|TRBJ1-2
CASSFSTGGQIISRGYTF
TGTGCCAGCAGCTTTTCGACAGGGGGACAGATCATTTCGCGTGGCTACACCTTC
>.|.|TRBV5-1|TRBJ1-5
CASSPRGGNQPQHF
TGCGCCAGCAGCCCTCGGGGAGGCAATCAGCCCCAGCATTTT
>.|.|TRBV2|TRBJ1-3
CASSEAFRGNTIYF
TGTGCCAGCAGTGAAGCGTTCCGGGGAAACACCATATATTTT
>.|TRBD1|TRBV19|TRBJ2-1
CASSAGTAYNEQFF
TGTGCCAGTAGCGCCGGGACAGCTTACAATGAGCAGTTCTTC
>.|TRBD1|TRBV9|TRBJ1-2
CASSEPTGYYGYTF
TGTGCCAGCAGCGAGCCGACAGGGTACTATGGCTACACCTTC
>.|.|TRBV28|TRBJ1-2
CASSPWRGAGGYTF
TGTGCCAGCAGTCCTTGGAGGGGCGCTGGAGGCTACACCTTC
>.|.|TRBV18|TRBJ1-5
CASSPDFGQTEPQHF
TGTGCCAGCTCACCTGACTTCGGCCAGACAGAGCCCCAGCATTTT
>.|.|TRBV11-3|TRBJ1-2
CASSLAQPSNYGYTF
TGTGCCAGCAGCTTGGCACAGCCATCTAACTATGGCTACACCTTC
>few|TRBD1|TRBV7-2|TRBJ2-3
CASSSPTGEDTQYF
TGTGCCAGCAGCTCACCGACAGGGGAGGATACGCAGTATTTT
>.|TRBD2|TRBV28|TRBJ2-5
CASTPSGSGETQYF
TGTGCCAGCACCCCTAGCGGGAGCGGGGAGACCCAGTACTTC
>once|.|TRBV6-5|TRBJ1-1
CASSAQNSNTEAFF
TGTGCCAGCAGTGCACAGAATTCGAACACTGAAGCTTTCTTT
>once|TRBD2|TRBV2|TRBJ2-1
CASSEVIAGENEQFF
TGTGCCAGCAGTGAGGTCATAGCGGGAGAAAATGAGCAGTTCTTC
>.|.|TRBV7-6|TRBJ2-2
CASSELGLADTGELFF
TGTGCCAGCAGTGAACTGGGGCTTGCGGACACCGGGGAGCTGTTTTTT
>.|TRBD1|TRBV25-1|TRBJ1-1
CASSEGAGGIVNTEAFF
TGTGCCAGCAGTGAAGGGGCAGGGGGCATTGTAAACACTGAAGCTTTCTTT
>.|.|TRBV28|TRBJ2-7
CASSPSRSYEQYF
TGTGCCAGCAGCCCCTCCAGGTCCTACGAGCAGTACTTC
>.|TRBD2|TRBV5-1|TRBJ2-7
CASSPGGRSYEQYF
TGCGCCAGCTCCCCCGGGGGGAGGTCCTACGAGCAGTACTTC
>.|TRBD1|TRBV30|TRBJ1-5
CAWSDRENQPQHF
TGTGCCTGGAGCGACAGGGAGAATCAGCCCCAGCATTTT
>.|.|TRBV10-1|TRBJ2-2
CASGSAVTGELFF
TGCGCCAGCGGCTCCGCGGTAACCGGGGAGCTGTTTTTT
>.|TRBD1|TRBV6-1|TRBJ1-2
CASSPDRDYGYTF
TGTGCCAGCAGTCCTGACAGGGACTATGGCTACACCTTC
>.|TRBD2|TRBV6-5|TRBJ2-5
CASRLAGEQETQYF
TGTGCCAGCAGACTAGCGGGGGAACAAGAGACCCAGTACTTC
>.|.|TRBV10-1|TRBJ2-7
CASAKAVANEQYF
TGCGCCAGCGCCAAAGCCGTAGCGAACGAGCAGTACTTC
>.|.|TRBV5-1|TRBJ2-5
CASSLLGGQETQYF
TGCGCCAGCAGCTTGTTAGGGGGTCAAGAGACCCAGTACTTC
>.|TRBD1|TRBV7-2|TRBJ1-2
CASSSGTDRGHGYTF
TGTGCCAGCAGCTCCGGTACGGACAGGGGTCATGGCTACACCTTC
>.|.|TRBV4-1|TRBJ1-2
CASSQRDPGGGGYTF
TGCGCCAGCAGCCAACGGGACCCGGGGGGAGGGGGCTACACCTTC
>few|.|TRBV6-5|TRBJ1-1
CASSEGFYTEAFF
TGTGCCAGCAGCGAGGGATTTTACACTGAAGCTTTCTTT
>.|TRBD1|TRBV11-3|TRBJ2-5
CASSPDREETQYF
TGTGCCAGCAGCCCTGACAGGGAAGAGACCCAGTACTTC